The T cell receptor beta chain under discussion was sequenced for a study of beta chain features in type 1 diabetes. General observations from the study: The naive, central memory and Treg TCRB repertoires looked more alike in patients than they did in healthy donors.

The whole isolated RNA underwent reverse transcription, so sequencing captured expressed TCRB transcripts. Sequenced by immunoSEQ multiplex PCR; TCRdb stores in-frame clones only, minus some. Of under 350,000 clones listed, about 7.8% were seen once; the top ten hold 0.9% to 1.2%. This clone was seen only a few times. Its antigen is not identified. Purity exceeding 98% was reached by all sorted populations. Sequenced sample: central memory CD4+ T cells from blood. The clonotype was recovered from a woman under 30 in good health.

The CDR3 protein is CACHVSEAFF. The CDR3, as DNA: TGTGCCTGCCATGTGTCGGAAGCTTTCTTT. The chain combines TRBV30 with TRBJ1-1; unclear D gene. The CDR3 runs 10 residues. Germline values: CDR1 GTSNPN, CDR2 SVGIG (reference sequence). V was trimmed by 6 bases and J by 8 bases, leaving 10 bases between them.